This T cell receptor beta chain is drawn from a study of T cell responses to AZD1222 COVID-19 vaccine. This CDR3 has 12 amino acids. V dropped 6 bases and J dropped 3 bases, with 6 bases sitting between them. Germline CDR1 reads MNHEY; CDR2 reads SVGAGI. Generated by immunoSEQ multiplex PCR, the TCRdb table keeps only in-frame clones and is missing some. The data contain 85,000 to 90,000 clones, about 90% of them singletons. As concerns this clone: Its cognate antigen is unknown. This same CDR3 is encoded by further DNA sequences in the sample.

Study-wide points: Recipients of AZD1222 seropositive at baseline numbered only six or seven. There were vaccine-associated CD4 TCRs across spike, dominant at 160-218 and 743-854. Nearly half of the spike-specific TCRs reportedly recognize variant regions that carry no mutations.

The clonotype was recovered from an adult in good health. Sequenced here: peripheral blood, sampled on day 0 of MenACWY control vaccination. V and J are TRBV6-5 and TRBJ1-3, with no clear D. The CDR3 protein is CASSPSGNTIYF. The CDR3 nucleotides are TGTGCCAGCAGCCCGAGTGGAAACACCATATATTTT.